This is a list of T cell receptor beta chains from one sample in a study of OX40 agonist ivuxolimab in advanced cancers. Profiling relied on immunoSEQ multiplex PCR, and the TCRdb table lists in-frame clones only, not all of them. The sample includes around 76,000 clones, roughly 82% of them seen just once. The sequencing used CD4+ or CD8+ T cells sorted from blood, collected in a trial of the OX40 agonist ivuxolimab. The origin of the receptors is an adult with an advanced solid tumor such as melanoma, head and neck, liver or kidney cancer. The CDR3 runs from the conserved cysteine through the conserved F or W. Fields, in order: D gene, V gene, clone size, J gene, CDR3 DNA, CDR3 protein. A D gene is named only where the DNA matches it firmly. Clone size, where shown, is once, few, many, or a class for clones that have expanded.

d_gene: .
v_gene: TRBV5-1
abundance: many
j_gene: TRBJ2-3
CDR3nt: TGCGCCAGCAGCCCACAGCCGGCGGCGAATACGCAGTATTTT
CDR3aa: CASSPQPAANTQYF

d_gene: .
v_gene: TRBV5-1
abundance: .
j_gene: TRBJ1-1
CDR3nt: TGCGCCAGCAGCTTGGTGGGGGGCTTGTTGAACACTGAAGCTTTCTTT
CDR3aa: CASSLVGGLLNTEAFF

d_gene: .
v_gene: TRBV11-2
abundance: .
j_gene: TRBJ2-7
CDR3nt: TGTGCCAGCAGCTTAGTTCAGGGCTCCTACGAGCAGTACTTC
CDR3aa: CASSLVQGSYEQYF

d_gene: TRBD1
v_gene: TRBV7-2
abundance: .
j_gene: TRBJ1-1
CDR3nt: TGTGCCAGCAGCTTAGGGGGGACAGGGAACACTGAAGCTTTCTTT
CDR3aa: CASSLGGTGNTEAFF

d_gene: TRBD1
v_gene: TRBV25-1
abundance: .
j_gene: TRBJ2-2
CDR3nt: TGTGCCAGCAGTGCCGGACAGGGGAGGAACACCGGGGAGCTGTTTTTT
CDR3aa: CASSAGQGRNTGELFF

d_gene: .
v_gene: TRBV5-1
abundance: .
j_gene: TRBJ2-2
CDR3nt: TGCGCCAGCAGCTTGGCCTTAGGTGCCGGGGAGCTGTTTTTT
CDR3aa: CASSLALGAGELFF

d_gene: .
v_gene: TRBV7-9
abundance: .
j_gene: TRBJ2-7
CDR3nt: TGTGCCAGCAGCTTAGACTCGGGACAAGGGGGTCGAGGTGAGCAGTACTTC
CDR3aa: CASSLDSGQGGRGEQYF

d_gene: .
v_gene: TRBV7-2
abundance: .
j_gene: TRBJ1-6
CDR3nt: TGTGCCAGCAGCTTTACAGGCGATAATTCACCCCTCCACTTT
CDR3aa: CASSFTGDNSPLHF

d_gene: .
v_gene: TRBV9
abundance: .
j_gene: TRBJ2-3
CDR3nt: TGTGCCAGCAGCGCCAGACAGGCGAGCACAGATACGCAGTATTTT
CDR3aa: CASSARQASTDTQYF

d_gene: .
v_gene: TRBV7-2
abundance: .
j_gene: TRBJ2-2
CDR3nt: TGTGCCAGCAGTCCTAGCTATGTGTGGAACACCGGGGAGCTGTTTTTT
CDR3aa: CASSPSYVWNTGELFF

d_gene: TRBD2
v_gene: TRBV2
abundance: .
j_gene: TRBJ2-3
CDR3nt: TGTGCCAACCCAACGGCGGGAGCTAGCACAGATACGCAGTATTTT
CDR3aa: CANPTAGASTDTQYF

d_gene: .
v_gene: TRBV2
abundance: .
j_gene: TRBJ2-7
CDR3nt: TGTGCCAGCAGTGATGTGGCAGGCTACGAGCAGTACTTC
CDR3aa: CASSDVAGYEQYF

d_gene: .
v_gene: TRBV7-2
abundance: .
j_gene: TRBJ1-5
CDR3nt: TGTGCCAGCAGCTTAGACATAGGCAATCAGCCCCAGCATTTT
CDR3aa: CASSLDIGNQPQHF

d_gene: .
v_gene: TRBV14
abundance: once
j_gene: TRBJ2-4
CDR3nt: TGTGCCAGCAGCCAAGGGACAGGGAGGGACATTCAGTACTTC
CDR3aa: CASSQGTGRDIQYF

d_gene: TRBD2
v_gene: TRBV7-3
abundance: .
j_gene: TRBJ2-7
CDR3nt: TGTGCCAGCAGCCCCGGACTAGCGGGGGACGAGCAGTACTTC
CDR3aa: CASSPGLAGDEQYF

d_gene: .
v_gene: TRBV10-3
abundance: .
j_gene: TRBJ1-2
CDR3nt: TGTGCCATCAGTGAGAAGGGAGGCTATGGCTACACCTTC
CDR3aa: CAISEKGGYGYTF

d_gene: .
v_gene: TRBV7-2
abundance: .
j_gene: TRBJ2-4
CDR3nt: TGTGCCAGCAGCCCTACCGGGACCAACATTCAGTACTTC
CDR3aa: CASSPTGTNIQYF

d_gene: TRBD1
v_gene: TRBV2
abundance: .
j_gene: TRBJ2-7
CDR3nt: TGTGCCGGGACAGGGACAGCCTCCGCCTACGAGCAGTACTTC
CDR3aa: CAGTGTASAYEQYF

d_gene: .
v_gene: TRBV27
abundance: .
j_gene: TRBJ1-5
CDR3nt: TGTGCCAGTTGGACAGCTTATAGCAATCAGCCCCAGCATTTT
CDR3aa: CASWTAYSNQPQHF

d_gene: .
v_gene: TRBV19
abundance: .
j_gene: TRBJ2-7
CDR3nt: TGTGCCAGTAGTTTTAGGGCCTTTCGAGAGTACGAGCAGTACTTC
CDR3aa: CASSFRAFREYEQYF

d_gene: TRBD1
v_gene: TRBV6-5
abundance: few
j_gene: TRBJ2-3
CDR3nt: TGTGCCAGCAGACCTGGACAGGGTCGGTCAGATACGCAGTATTTT
CDR3aa: CASRPGQGRSDTQYF

d_gene: .
v_gene: TRBV4-3
abundance: .
j_gene: TRBJ2-3
CDR3nt: TGCGCCAGCAGCCAGGCAGATACGCAGTATTTT
CDR3aa: CASSQADTQYF

d_gene: .
v_gene: TRBV2
abundance: .
j_gene: TRBJ1-2
CDR3nt: TGTGCCAGCAGTGTCAGGGCAGATTCTAACTATGGCTACACCTTC
CDR3aa: CASSVRADSNYGYTF

d_gene: .
v_gene: TRBV19
abundance: once
j_gene: TRBJ1-5
CDR3nt: TGTGGTAGGGGATGGAATCAGCCCCAGCATTTT
CDR3aa: CGRGWNQPQHF

d_gene: .
v_gene: TRBV4-2
abundance: .
j_gene: TRBJ1-2
CDR3nt: TGTGCCAGCAGCCAAGAACAGGGATACTATGGCTACACCTTC
CDR3aa: CASSQEQGYYGYTF

d_gene: .
v_gene: TRBV4-1
abundance: .
j_gene: TRBJ2-7
CDR3nt: TGCGCCAGCAGCCCCACACAGGACTACGAGCAGTACTTC
CDR3aa: CASSPTQDYEQYF

d_gene: .
v_gene: TRBV7-9
abundance: .
j_gene: TRBJ1-2
CDR3nt: TGTGCCAGCAGCTTTGATGGGGGGAGACAATCCCGCTCTAACTATGGCTACACCTTC
CDR3aa: CASSFDGGRQSRSNYGYTF

d_gene: .
v_gene: TRBV7-9
abundance: .
j_gene: TRBJ1-2
CDR3nt: TGTGCCAGCAGCTTAGTCCTTTGGTATGGCTACACCTTC
CDR3aa: CASSLVLWYGYTF

d_gene: .
v_gene: TRBV7-9
abundance: few
j_gene: TRBJ2-7
CDR3nt: TGTGCCAGCAGCTCTAGAGGCAGCCCCTACGAGCAGTACTTC
CDR3aa: CASSSRGSPYEQYF

d_gene: .
v_gene: TRBV7-2
abundance: .
j_gene: TRBJ2-3
CDR3nt: TGTGCCAGCAGCTTACCAACCACAGATACGCAGTATTTT
CDR3aa: CASSLPTTDTQYF

d_gene: .
v_gene: TRBV5-5
abundance: few
j_gene: TRBJ1-4
CDR3nt: TGTGCCAGCAGCTTGAGCAGGAGTGAAAAACTGTTTTTT
CDR3aa: CASSLSRSEKLFF

d_gene: .
v_gene: TRBV18
abundance: .
j_gene: TRBJ1-1
CDR3nt: TGTGCCAGCTCAACGACCGAGTTGAACACTGAAGCTTTCTTT
CDR3aa: CASSTTELNTEAFF

d_gene: .
v_gene: TRBV7-2
abundance: .
j_gene: TRBJ2-5
CDR3nt: TGTGCCAGCAGCCCCCGGGGGTCCCAACGGGGCGAGACCCAGTACTTC
CDR3aa: CASSPRGSQRGETQYF

d_gene: TRBD1
v_gene: TRBV19
abundance: .
j_gene: TRBJ1-2
CDR3nt: TGTGCCAGTAGCCTCCGGGACAGCAAGCTTTATGGCTACACCTTC
CDR3aa: CASSLRDSKLYGYTF

d_gene: .
v_gene: TRBV27
abundance: once
j_gene: TRBJ2-7
CDR3nt: TGTGCCAGCAGCCGACGGAATATCTACGAGCAGTACTTC
CDR3aa: CASSRRNIYEQYF

d_gene: TRBD1
v_gene: TRBV9
abundance: .
j_gene: TRBJ1-4
CDR3nt: TGTGCCAGCAGCTCTATTCCGGGACAGCCTAATGAAAAACTGTTTTTT
CDR3aa: CASSSIPGQPNEKLFF

d_gene: .
v_gene: TRBV4-2
abundance: once
j_gene: TRBJ1-1
CDR3nt: TGTGCCAGCAGCCAAGCGGGGGGGAACACTGAAGCTTTCTTT
CDR3aa: CASSQAGGNTEAFF

d_gene: TRBD1
v_gene: TRBV4-2
abundance: .
j_gene: TRBJ2-3
CDR3nt: TGTGCCAGCAGCCAAAAGACCACCGGGACAGGGTATATCCATACGCAGTATTTT
CDR3aa: CASSQKTTGTGYIHTQYF

d_gene: TRBD1
v_gene: TRBV2
abundance: .
j_gene: TRBJ1-6
CDR3nt: TGTGCCAGCAGGGACAGGGTGAATAATTCACCCCTCCACTTT
CDR3aa: CASRDRVNNSPLHF

d_gene: .
v_gene: TRBV4-3
abundance: .
j_gene: TRBJ1-3
CDR3nt: TGCGCCAGCAGCCCCCAAGCGGGAAACACCATATATTTT
CDR3aa: CASSPQAGNTIYF

d_gene: TRBD1
v_gene: TRBV4-3
abundance: .
j_gene: TRBJ1-6
CDR3nt: TGCGCCAGCAGCCAAGCCGGGACAGGAGGGCAACCCCTCCACTTT
CDR3aa: CASSQAGTGGQPLHF

d_gene: TRBD1
v_gene: TRBV6-6
abundance: .
j_gene: TRBJ1-6
CDR3nt: TGTGCCAGCAGTTTACAGGGGGCCCCCTATAATTCACCCCTCCACTTT
CDR3aa: CASSLQGAPYNSPLHF

d_gene: .
v_gene: TRBV7-2
abundance: .
j_gene: TRBJ2-1
CDR3nt: TGTGCCAGCAGCATAAGACAAGACTACAATGAGCAGTTCTTC
CDR3aa: CASSIRQDYNEQFF

d_gene: .
v_gene: TRBV6-6
abundance: .
j_gene: TRBJ1-1
CDR3nt: TGTGCCAGCAGCCTATCCCCCGGGGTGAACACTGAAGCTTTCTTT
CDR3aa: CASSLSPGVNTEAFF

d_gene: .
v_gene: TRBV5-1
abundance: .
j_gene: TRBJ1-1
CDR3nt: TGCGCCAGCAGCGCCATGGGGTACACTGAAGCTTTCTTT
CDR3aa: CASSAMGYTEAFF

d_gene: TRBD2
v_gene: TRBV5-1
abundance: .
j_gene: TRBJ2-3
CDR3nt: TGCGCCAGCAAGGGACTAGCGGGAGAGGATACGCAGTATTTT
CDR3aa: CASKGLAGEDTQYF

d_gene: .
v_gene: TRBV29-1
abundance: .
j_gene: TRBJ1-2
CDR3nt: TGCAGCGTTGATTCCGGTTCTGGCTACACCTTC
CDR3aa: CSVDSGSGYTF

d_gene: .
v_gene: TRBV11-3
abundance: .
j_gene: TRBJ1-1
CDR3nt: TGTGCCAGCAGCTTACGGGGTTGGACTGAAGCTTTCTTT
CDR3aa: CASSLRGWTEAFF

d_gene: .
v_gene: TRBV7-8
abundance: .
j_gene: TRBJ2-7
CDR3nt: TGTGCCAGCAGCCAGCCCCCGGGCAGGGGGACTACCTACGAGCAGTACTTC
CDR3aa: CASSQPPGRGTTYEQYF

d_gene: .
v_gene: TRBV7-3
abundance: few
j_gene: TRBJ1-1
CDR3nt: TGTGCCAGCGGGCAGGGGCCGAACACTGAAGCTTTCTTT
CDR3aa: CASGQGPNTEAFF

d_gene: TRBD1
v_gene: TRBV9
abundance: .
j_gene: TRBJ1-1
CDR3nt: TGTGCCAGCAGCGTAGAGGGGAGACAGGGGAGTGAAGCTTTCTTT
CDR3aa: CASSVEGRQGSEAFF

d_gene: .
v_gene: TRBV7-9
abundance: .
j_gene: TRBJ2-3
CDR3nt: TGTGCCAGCAGCTCGCCAGACAGGGCGGGGTACACAGATACGCAGTATTTT
CDR3aa: CASSSPDRAGYTDTQYF

d_gene: TRBD1
v_gene: TRBV19
abundance: .
j_gene: TRBJ1-6
CDR3nt: TGTGCCAGTAGCCAGGGGGACAGGGGATCACCCCTCCACTTT
CDR3aa: CASSQGDRGSPLHF